The 6 T cell receptor beta chains below come from one sample, sequenced in a study of shared clonotypes between healthy human individuals (dated by TCRdb to about 2020). The method behind the library was the immunoSEQ multiplex PCR assay. TCRdb provides this immuneACCESS table in a form limited to in-frame rearrangements. Some clones are lacking; in checked studies, under half of them reflect an unresolved V gene, and why the rest are absent is not known. The sample contains 950,000 to 1,100,000 clones, about 76% of them found a single time. About 1.4% of the sample comes from the top ten. Sequencing input: memory CD4+ T cells sorted from blood. What this sample's cell subset or site label stands for: CD45RA-negative fraction. These TCRs come from a man between 18 and 29 years old in good health.

Details on this clone: The same CDR3 can be traced to other DNA sequences in this sample. The chain recombines TRBV7-8 with TRBJ1-1, with D hard to call. The CDR3 has 13 residues. Germline V gene sequence: CDR1 SGHVS, CDR2 FQNEAQ. Trimming pared 2 bases from V and 2 bases from J, leaving 6 bases between. CDR3 region: CASSLLGNTEAFF. The CDR3 coding sequence is TGTGCCAGCAGCTTACTGGGAAACACTGAAGCTTTCTTT.

The gene calls are TRBV30 and TRBJ2-7, with D uncertain. V gave up 0 bases and J gave up 2 bases, with 11 bases separating them. Germline values: CDR1 GTSNPN, CDR2 SVGIG (reference sequence). This CDR3 contains 14 residues. The CDR3 sequence is CAWSVHRRAYEQYF. In DNA form, the CDR3 reads TGTGCCTGGAGTGTACACAGAAGAGCCTACGAGCAGTACTTC.

V is TRBV7-9 and J is TRBJ2-7; no reliable D call. The CDR3 is 14 amino acids. Germline V lookup: CDR1 SEHNR, CDR2 FQNEAQ (reference sequence). With 1 base removed from V and 0 bases from J, the gap between germline ends came to 7 bases. The CDR3 nucleotides are TGTGCCAGCAGCTTAGAAAGGAGCTCCTACGAGCAGTACTTC. Translating it yields CASSLERSSYEQYF.

On this clone: The same CDR3 also results from other DNA sequences found in this sample. CDR3 loop: CASSLGTDYEQYF. The CDR3 DNA follows: TGTGCCAGCAGCTTAGGGACAGACTACGAGCAGTACTTC. The chain couples TRBV5-6 to TRBJ2-7; 7 bases agree with TRBD1. With 2 bases clipped from V and 3 bases from J, the junction kept 2 bases outside the gene matches. There are 13 residues in the CDR3. Germline V lookup: CDR1 SGHDT, CDR2 YYEEEE.

The V gene is TRBV28, the J gene TRBJ2-6, with 8 bases fitting TRBD1. Trimming removed 5 bases from V and 0 bases from J; junction bases left unmatched: 6. From germline, CDR1 is MDHEN and CDR2 SYDVKM. The CDR3 sequence is 17 residues long. The CDR3 nucleotides are TGTGCCAGCAGTACCGGGACAGGTCGCTCTGGGGCCAACGTCCTGACTTTC. Amino acids: CASSTGTGRSGANVLTF.

On this clone: An end of the junction does not agree with germline; a read error may underlie this. The chain uses TRBV30 and TRBJ2-1; 9 bases map to TRBD1. This CDR3 comprises 13 residues. CDR1 is GTSNPN, CDR2 SVGIG, per germline (reference sequence). CDR3 protein: CAWSVQLDRGLLF. The CDR3, as DNA: TGTGCCTGGAGTGTACAGCTGGACAGGGGTCTGCTCTTC.